This T cell receptor beta chain appears in the sequencing data of a study of blood T cell repertoires in COVID-19. Study-wide background: Samples taken during acute and convalescent COVID-19 were collected in the United States, Italy and Spain. In each case, the material was cDNA or gDNA derived from T cells, B-cell-depleted T cells, or PBMCs.

Seattle enrolled patients during active infection and tracked them longitudinally. The germline V gene encodes CDR1 SEHNR and CDR2 FQNEAQ (reference sequence). The junction had 7 bases not matched to a gene; V was cut back by 5 bases and J by 4 bases. This CDR3 region has 15 residues. Source study methods: Reference gene primer amplification gave estimated nucleated cell counts. Produced via immunoSEQ multiplex PCR; TCRdb's table is partial and in-frame only. V and J calls and clone size are copied from that table; D and trimming were computed from the DNA. The repertoire holds a few hundred thousand clones, with over 85% as singletons.

The clonotype comes from a woman aged 30 to 39 with COVID-19, enrolled during active disease. Sequenced input: peripheral blood. The rearrangement uses TRBV7-9 and TRBJ2-3, with 9 bases lining up with TRBD1. As DNA, the CDR3 is TGTGCCAGCAGCCCACGGGACAGGGCTTCAGATACGCAGTATTTT. Its protein is CASSPRDRASDTQYF.